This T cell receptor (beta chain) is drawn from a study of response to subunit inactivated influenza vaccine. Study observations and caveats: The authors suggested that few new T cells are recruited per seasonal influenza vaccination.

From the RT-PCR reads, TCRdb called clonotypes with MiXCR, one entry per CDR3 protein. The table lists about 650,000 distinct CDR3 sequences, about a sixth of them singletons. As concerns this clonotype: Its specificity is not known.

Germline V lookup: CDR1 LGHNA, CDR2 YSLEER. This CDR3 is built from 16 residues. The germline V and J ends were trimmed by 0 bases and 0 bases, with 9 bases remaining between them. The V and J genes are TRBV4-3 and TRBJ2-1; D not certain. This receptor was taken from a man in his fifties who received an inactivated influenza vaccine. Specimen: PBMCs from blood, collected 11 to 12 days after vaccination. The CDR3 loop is CASSQEGILSYNEQFF. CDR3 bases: TGCGCCAGCAGCCAAGAGGGCATACTCTCCTACAATGAGCAGTTCTTC.